The 6 T cell receptor beta chains below come from one sample, sequenced in a study of T cells in Graves' hyperthyroidism and ophthalmopathy. Template material for amplifying TCR beta CDR3 regions consisted of RNA transcripts. Using the HTBI primer set, a first-round RT-PCR was run on the TCR CDR3. TCRdb itself ran the multiplex PCR reads through MiXCR, one entry per CDR3 protein. The data show approximately 400,000 distinct CDR3 sequences, roughly 20% seen once. The material sequenced was blood. The source is a man in his late teens or twenties with Graves' ophthalmopathy.

This clonotype was seen repeatedly, ten times or more. The chain recombines TRBV7-2 with TRBJ2-1, with 7 bases aligning to TRBD1. Unmatched junction bases numbered 7, after V lost 4 bases and J lost 7 bases. Germline V gene sequence: CDR1 SGHTA, CDR2 FQGNSA. The CDR3 has 14 amino acids. CDR3 sequence reads: CASSSHPGGNEQFF. DNA of the CDR3: TGTGCCAGCAGCTCTCACCCAGGGGGAAATGAGCAGTTCTTC.

This clonotype was seen at least ten times. The J gene is TRBJ2-7, the V gene TRBV18, with 9 bases aligning to TRBD1. The V segment lost 0 bases and the J segment 6 bases; nucleotides outside the gene matches: 6. The CDR3 has 15 amino acids. Germline assignment: CDR1 KGHSH and CDR2 LQKENI. Here the CDR3 reads CASSPPMGQGREQYF. CDR3 DNA sequence: TGTGCCAGCTCACCACCGATGGGACAGGGCCGCGAGCAGTACTTC.

This clonotype has ten or more counts. This chain links TRBV27 with TRBJ2-3, with TRBD1 matching 8 bases. Per germline, CDR1 MNHEY and CDR2 SMNVEV (reference sequence). V gave up 5 bases and J gave up 5 bases; unmatched junction bases: 3. The CDR3 length is 13 residues. The CDR3 DNA follows: TGTGCCAGCAGTCCAACAGGGGGAGATACGCAGTATTTT. It translates to CASSPTGGDTQYF.

Ten or more counts support this clonotype. The rearrangement links TRBV3-1 to TRBJ2-5; D may correspond to TRBD1 or TRBD2 (5 bases each). This CDR3 has 14 residues. Germline V gene sequence: CDR1 LGHDT, CDR2 YNNKEL (reference sequence). With 4 bases removed from V and 5 bases from J, the gap between germline ends came to 14 bases. The CDR3 DNA reads TGTGCCAGCAGCCTCGTCGGGGCCTATGAGACCCAGTACTTC. Protein sequence: CASSLVGAYETQYF.

The V gene is TRBV12-3 or TRBV12-4, the J gene TRBJ2-3; 8 positions match TRBD2. The CDR3 has 13 residues. The V gene end was trimmed by 3 bases and the J gene end by 14 bases; junction bases not matched to a gene: 10. CDR3: CASSFRGGGPPYF. CDR3 sequence (DNA): TGTGCCAGCAGTTTTCGGGGGGGCGGCCCCCCGTATTTT.

The chain combines TRBV10-3 with TRBJ1-1, with TRBD1 identical over 7 bases. J lost 3 bases, V lost 2 bases, and 9 bases had no gene match. This CDR3 is built from 16 residues. The germline V gene has CDR1 ENHRY and CDR2 SYGVKD. CDR3 DNA sequence: TGTGCCATCAGTGAGAAGATACAGGGGCAAGACACTGAAGCTTTCTTT. Translation: CAISEKIQGQDTEAFF.